This T cell receptor beta chain was documented in a study of blood T cell repertoires in COVID-19. Germline CDR1 is SGHRS and CDR2 is YFSETQ. This CDR3 spans 15 amino acids. J lost 4 bases, V lost 2 bases, and 4 bases had no gene match. The assay was immunoSEQ multiplex PCR, and TCRdb's table has in-frame clones only and misses some. The sample shows 220,000 or so clones, roughly 81% of them seen only once. The sequenced sample was peripheral blood. The receptor comes from a man aged 45-60 years who had recovered from COVID-19. The genes are TRBV5-1 and TRBJ1-4; 8 nucleotides agree with TRBD1. CDR3 in amino acids: CASSLYRGDNEKLFF. CDR3 bases: TGCGCCAGCAGCTTATACAGGGGGGATAATGAAAAACTGTTTTTT.